This T cell receptor beta chain was profiled in a study of blood T cell repertoires in COVID-19. Study details: PBMCs, B-cell-depleted T cells, or T cells provided the cDNA or gDNA that made up the material.

In the original processing: How many nucleated cells were present was estimated from reference gene primer amplification. Profiling relied on immunoSEQ multiplex PCR, and the TCRdb table lists in-frame clones only, not all of them. V and J calls and clone size are as listed in that table; D and trimming were resolved from the DNA. Of roughly 190,000 clones listed, around 80% are singletons. This clone was counted a few times. The receptor's source is a woman aged 55-69 years with COVID-19, enrolled during active disease. Input material: peripheral blood.

The CDR3 reads CASRKTGSQPQHF. CDR3 in DNA: TGTGCCAGCAGGAAGACAGGGAGTCAGCCCCAGCATTTT. The chain couples TRBV5-8 to TRBJ1-5, with 7 bases fitting TRBD1. After removal of 5 bases from V and 6 bases from J, the junction contained 5 bases not matched to a gene. Germline V gives CDR1 SGHTS, CDR2 YDEGEE. The CDR3 has 13 residues.